Listed below are T cell receptor beta chains from one sample, sequenced in a study of shared clonotypes between healthy human individuals. The method was immunoSEQ multiplex PCR; TCRdb's version includes in-frame clones alone and lacks a portion of them. Of 450,000 to 500,000 clones in the sample, almost 80% are singletons; the top ten hold 9.5% to 15%. Sequencing used PBMCs. Receptors were obtained from a woman in her forties in good health. Some clones in this sample may be carry-over from other donors' samples. Both conserved end residues are part of each CDR3. The D gene is left open where the match is weak. Part of the rows lack a size; the others show once, few, many or a class for expanded clones.

.,TRBV7-3,.,TRBJ2-1,CASSPSWARSYNEQFF,TGTGCCAGCAGCCCAAGTTGGGCCCGCTCCTACAATGAGCAGTTCTTC
.,TRBV6-1,.,TRBJ2-5,CASIPLGTQYF,TGTGCCAGCATCCCGCTGGGGACCCAGTACTTC
.,TRBV4-2,TRBD1,TRBJ1-3,CASSQDGQDGNTIYF,TGTGCCAGCAGCCAAGATGGACAGGATGGAAACACCATATATTTT
many,TRBV15,.,TRBJ1-2,CATSRDRASVVGYTF,TGTGCCACCAGCAGAGATCGTGCGTCTGTTGTTGGCTACACCTTC
.,TRBV19,TRBD1,TRBJ1-1,CASSNTGTGGTEAFF,TGTGCCAGTAGTAACACCGGGACAGGGGGCACTGAAGCTTTCTTT
.,TRBV27,.,TRBJ2-7,CATALGFDSTYEQYF,TGTGCCACAGCTTTGGGATTCGACAGTACCTACGAGCAGTACTTC
.,TRBV5-5,.,TRBJ1-5,CASSLVSAHSNQPQHF,TGTGCCAGCAGCTTGGTCAGCGCTCATAGCAATCAGCCCCAGCATTTT
once,TRBV30,TRBD2,TRBJ2-7,CAWSLIAGSYEQYF,TGTGCCTGGAGTCTAATAGCGGGGTCCTACGAGCAGTACTTC
.,TRBV6-6,TRBD2,TRBJ2-2,CASSYSGLAGTGELFF,TGTGCCAGCAGTTACTCCGGACTAGCGGGCACGGGGGAGCTGTTTTTT
.,TRBV11-2,.,TRBJ2-3,CASKTWATDTQYF,TGTGCCAGCAAAACATGGGCCACAGATACGCAGTATTTT
.,TRBV7-2,TRBD1,TRBJ1-2,CASTINTPPPGQDGYTF,TGTGCCAGCACCATTAACACCCCTCCCCCGGGACAGGATGGCTACACCTTC
.,TRBV9,.,TRBJ1-1,CASSPGTITEAFF,TGTGCCAGCAGCCCGGGAACGATCACTGAAGCTTTCTTT
.,TRBV4-3,.,TRBJ2-2,CASSQGSRLATGELFF,TGCGCCAGCAGCCAAGGGAGCCGCCTGGCGACCGGGGAGCTGTTTTTT
.,TRBV5-1,.,TRBJ1-2,CASSSDSPNYGYTF,TGCGCCAGCAGCTCGGACAGCCCTAACTATGGCTACACCTTC
once,TRBV6-4,.,TRBJ2-5,CASSLVAGPEETQYF,TGTGCCAGCAGTTTGGTTGCCGGACCGGAGGAGACCCAGTACTTC
.,TRBV4-1,.,TRBJ2-1,CASSPGENYNEQFF,TGCGCCAGCAGCCCAGGAGAGAACTACAATGAGCAGTTCTTC
.,TRBV5-1,TRBD1,TRBJ2-5,CASSLALTGRETQYF,TGCGCCAGCAGCTTGGCCTTGACAGGGCGGGAGACCCAGTACTTC
once,TRBV19,.,TRBJ1-2,CASSIGLGYGYTF,TGTGCCAGTAGTATAGGGCTCGGGTATGGCTACACCTTC
once,TRBV19,.,TRBJ1-2,CACTQFLKGRGDYGYTF,TGTGCCTGTACCCAATTCCTGAAGGGCAGGGGCGACTATGGCTACACCTTC
.,TRBV5-1,TRBD2,TRBJ2-2,CASSSGTSGELFF,TGCGCCAGCAGCTCCGGGACTAGCGGGGAGCTGTTTTTT
few,TRBV18,TRBD1,TRBJ1-1,CASSPTGEHTEAFF,TGTGCCAGCTCACCGACAGGGGAGCATACTGAAGCTTTCTTT
.,TRBV18,TRBD1,TRBJ2-7,CASSSTGTGLPQSSYEQYF,TGTGCCAGCTCGTCGACCGGGACAGGGCTACCGCAGTCCTCCTACGAGCAGTACTTC
.,TRBV11-1,.,TRBJ2-3,CASSPRGGLTDTQYF,TGTGCCAGCAGCCCGCGTGGGGGACTCACAGATACGCAGTATTTT
.,TRBV18,.,TRBJ1-2,CASSPPSRGNYGYTF,TGTGCCAGCTCACCCCCCAGCAGGGGCAACTATGGCTACACCTTC
once,TRBV5-8,.,TRBJ2-7,CASSLAGSTYEQYF,TGTGCCAGCAGCTTGGCGGGCTCCACCTACGAGCAGTACTTC
.,TRBV18,TRBD1,TRBJ2-4,CASSPPSQGEWDIQYF,TGTGCCAGCTCACCACCCAGCCAGGGGGAGTGGGACATTCAGTACTTC
.,TRBV5-4,TRBD2,TRBJ2-1,CASSPRTSGSYNEQFF,TGTGCCAGCAGCCCGAGGACTAGCGGGAGCTACAATGAGCAGTTCTTC
many,TRBV4-1,TRBD2,TRBJ2-1,CASSFSGRSFF,TGCGCCAGCAGTTTTAGCGGGAGGTCGTTCTTC
.,TRBV7-2,.,TRBJ1-5,CASSRIGPQSNQPQHF,TGTGCCAGCAGTCGAATAGGGCCACAGAGCAATCAGCCCCAGCATTTT
few,TRBV29-1,.,TRBJ2-3,CSVRPEASTDTQYF,TGCAGCGTCCGCCCGGAGGCTAGCACAGATACGCAGTATTTT
.,TRBV25-1,.,TRBJ1-5,CASTKLLGRHKGTQPQHF,TGTGCCAGCACCAAACTCTTAGGGAGACATAAAGGAACTCAGCCCCAGCATTTT
.,TRBV30,TRBD1,TRBJ2-6,CAWDRGSGANVLTF,TGTGCCTGGGACAGGGGGAGCGGGGCCAACGTCCTGACTTTC
once,TRBV29-1,.,TRBJ1-3,CSVGISGNTIYF,TGCAGCGTTGGGATCTCTGGAAACACCATATATTTT
.,TRBV28,.,TRBJ2-1,CASSGSNNEQFF,TGTGCCAGCAGCGGGTCGAACAATGAGCAGTTCTTC
.,TRBV27,TRBD2,TRBJ2-1,CASSLGWGLAATYNEQFF,TGTGCCAGCAGTTTGGGTTGGGGACTAGCGGCAACCTACAATGAGCAGTTCTTC
.,TRBV18,.,TRBJ1-5,CASSPTTATNQPQHF,TGTGCCAGCTCACCAACCACGGCTACCAATCAGCCCCAGCATTTT
.,TRBV18,.,TRBJ2-3,CASSPERDAATQYF,TGTGCCAGCTCACCCGAAAGGGACGCCGCTACGCAGTATTTT
.,TRBV6-5,.,TRBJ1-1,CASSYRGVRAFF,TGTGCCAGCAGTTACCGCGGGGTTCGGGCTTTCTTT
.,TRBV4-1,TRBD2,TRBJ2-1,CASSQVRLAIYNEQFF,TGCGCCAGCAGCCAAGTTCGACTAGCGATCTACAATGAGCAGTTCTTC
.,TRBV7-2,TRBD1,TRBJ1-2,CASSLGLGQAFNYGYTF,TGTGCCAGCAGCTTAGGATTGGGACAGGCCTTCAACTATGGCTACACCTTC
.,TRBV5-4,TRBD2,TRBJ2-5,CASSLDASGSRETQYF,TGTGCCAGCAGCTTGGATGCTAGCGGGAGTCGGGAGACCCAGTACTTC
.,TRBV19,.,TRBJ1-3,CAARQSSGNTIYF,TGTGCCGCTAGACAAAGCTCTGGAAACACCATATATTTT
.,TRBV2,.,TRBJ2-7,CASNNRDISYREQYF,TGTGCCAGTAATAACCGGGACATATCGTACCGCGAGCAGTACTTC
.,TRBV2,.,TRBJ2-1,CASSPGQYEQFF,TGTGCCAGCAGCCCCGGGCAGTACGAGCAGTTCTTC
.,TRBV5-1,TRBD2,TRBJ2-5,CASSNLAEETQYF,TGCGCCAGCAGCAATCTAGCGGAAGAGACCCAGTACTTC
once,TRBV5-4,TRBD1,TRBJ2-5,CASSETGGFQETQYF,TGTGCCAGCAGCGAAACAGGGGGTTTCCAAGAGACCCAGTACTTC
.,TRBV28,.,TRBJ2-2,CASSSQGTGELFF,TGTGCCAGCAGTTCGCAGGGCACCGGGGAGCTGTTTTTT
.,TRBV28,.,TRBJ2-7,CASRPRDRRLHTYEQYF,TGTGCCAGCAGGCCACGAGACAGGAGGCTCCACACCTACGAGCAGTACTTC
.,TRBV28,.,TRBJ2-7,CASSPGVVAAYEQYF,TGTGCCAGCAGCCCCGGGGTGGTAGCTGCCTACGAGCAGTACTTC
few,TRBV28,.,TRBJ2-1,CASRGQSSYNEQFF,TGTGCCTCACGGGGGCAGAGCTCCTACAATGAGCAGTTCTTC
few,TRBV5-1,.,TRBJ1-4,CASSDTQGNEKLFF,TGCGCCAGCAGTGATACCCAGGGTAATGAAAAACTGTTTTTT
.,TRBV15,.,TRBJ1-2,CATSREIQDNYGYTF,TGTGCCACCAGCAGAGAAATCCAGGACAACTATGGCTACACCTTC
.,TRBV5-1,TRBD1,TRBJ2-1,CASSAGQGANEQFF,TGCGCCAGCAGCGCAGGACAGGGGGCAAATGAGCAGTTCTTC
once,TRBV4-2,TRBD1,TRBJ1-1,CASSRGTAENTEAFF,TGTGCCAGCAGCCGCGGGACAGCAGAGAACACTGAAGCTTTCTTT